This TCR beta chain was sequenced during a study of cytomegalovirus exposure and HLA in healthy donors. Donors were nominally healthy when sampled, though unrecorded immune exposures were likely. General study points: The study found most TCR sequences rare, yet found some public TCRs in many donors.

PCR used 60 Vbeta primers and 13 Jbeta primers. Method: immunoSEQ multiplex PCR; TCRdb's copy keeps in-frame clones and lacks some. The table has over 100,000 clones, 81% seen once. Germline CDR1 and CDR2: SGHAT and FQNNGV. CDR3 length: 18 amino acids. Losses at the gene ends were 4 bases for V and 6 bases for J; bases not matched to a gene: 14. This clone came up once. As yet, its antigen is unknown. The rearrangement uses TRBV11-2 and TRBJ2-2, with 10 bases fitting TRBD2. Sequences were obtained from PBMCs. This receptor was obtained from a woman aged 25 to 39 in good health and CMV-seronegative. DNA for the CDR3: TGTGCCAGCAGCTCCCTCCGTAGGCTAGCGGGAGTTGCCGGGGAGCTGTTTTTT. Its protein is CASSSLRRLAGVAGELFF.